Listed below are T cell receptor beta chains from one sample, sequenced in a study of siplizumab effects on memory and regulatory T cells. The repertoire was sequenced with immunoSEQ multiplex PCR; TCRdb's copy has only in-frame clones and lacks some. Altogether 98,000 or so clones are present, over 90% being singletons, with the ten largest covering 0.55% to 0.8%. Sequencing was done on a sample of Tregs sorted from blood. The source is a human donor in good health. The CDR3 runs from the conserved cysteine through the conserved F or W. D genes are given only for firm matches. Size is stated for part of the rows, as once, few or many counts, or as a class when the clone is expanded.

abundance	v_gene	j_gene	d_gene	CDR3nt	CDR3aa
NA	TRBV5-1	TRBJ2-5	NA	TGCGCCAGCAGCTTGGCCTATGATTTAGAGACCCAGTACTTC	CASSLAYDLETQYF
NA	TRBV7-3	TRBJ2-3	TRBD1	TGTGCCAGCAAATGGACAGGGGATAGCACAGATACGCAGTATTTT	CASKWTGDSTDTQYF
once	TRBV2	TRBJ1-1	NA	TGTGCCAGCAGTGGGCCCAGGGCCCTAAGGGCTGAAGCTTTCTTT	CASSGPRALRAEAFF
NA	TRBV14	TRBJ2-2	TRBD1	TGTGCCAGCAGGCGGACAGGGGCCACCGGGGAGCTGTTTTTT	CASRRTGATGELFF
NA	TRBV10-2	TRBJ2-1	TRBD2	TGCGCCAGCAGTCCAACCGGACTAGCGGGGGGAGGGGAGCAGTTCTTC	CASSPTGLAGGGEQFF
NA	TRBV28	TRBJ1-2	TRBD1	TGTGCCAGCATATTTCCAGGGGGCCCTAACTATGGCTACACCTTC	CASIFPGGPNYGYTF
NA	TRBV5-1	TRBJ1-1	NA	TGCGCCAGCATCCCCGGGGGGCGCGGGAACACTGAAGCTTTCTTT	CASIPGGRGNTEAFF
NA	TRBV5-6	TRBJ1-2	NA	TGTGCCAGCAGCTTGGTCGCCGCCTATGGCTACACCTTC	CASSLVAAYGYTF
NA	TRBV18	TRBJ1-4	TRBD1	TGTGCCAGCTCCCTGGGACAGGGTAATGAAAAACTGTTTTTT	CASSLGQGNEKLFF
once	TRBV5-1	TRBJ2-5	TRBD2	TGCGCCAGCAGCTTCGGACTAGCGGGGGGCCTCGCCCAAGAGACCCAGTACTTC	CASSFGLAGGLAQETQYF
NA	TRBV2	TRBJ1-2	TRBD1	TGTGCCAGCAGTTTAGGGACAGGGACGAATGGCTACACCTTC	CASSLGTGTNGYTF
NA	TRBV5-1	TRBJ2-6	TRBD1	TGCGCCAGCAGCTGGCCCGACAGGGGGCTTGGGGCCAACGTCCTGACTTTC	CASSWPDRGLGANVLTF
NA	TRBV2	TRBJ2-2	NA	TGTGCCAGCAGTGAAGTCGGGACCTTGAACACCGGGGAGCTGTTTTTT	CASSEVGTLNTGELFF
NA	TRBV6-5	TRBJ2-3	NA	TGTGCCAGCAGTTCAGGGTCGGATACGCAGTATTTT	CASSSGSDTQYF
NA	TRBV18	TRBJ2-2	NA	TGTGCCAGCTCCCCTTTCCGGAACACCGGGGAGCTGTTTTTT	CASSPFRNTGELFF
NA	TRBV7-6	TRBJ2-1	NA	TGTGCCAGCAGCTTAAGGACTGAGCAGTTCTTC	CASSLRTEQFF
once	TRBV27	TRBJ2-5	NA	TGTGCCAGCAGTTTCTTGCCCACCTCCGTCCAGTACTTC	CASSFLPTSVQYF
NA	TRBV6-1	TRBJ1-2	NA	TGTGCCAGCAGAGAATTACAGAACTATGGCTACACCTTC	CASRELQNYGYTF
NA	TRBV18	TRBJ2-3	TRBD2	TGTGCCAGCTCACCACGCCAGGCGGGGGGAGGAGATACGCAGTATTTT	CASSPRQAGGGDTQYF
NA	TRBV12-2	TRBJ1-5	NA	TGTGCAAGTCGCCCCCTCGGGACATCCAGGGATCAGCCCCAGCATTTT	CASRPLGTSRDQPQHF
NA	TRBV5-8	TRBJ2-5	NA	TGTGCCAGCAGCTTGTGGGTTCAAGAGACCCAGTACTTC	CASSLWVQETQYF
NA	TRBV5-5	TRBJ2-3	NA	TGTGCCAGCAGCTTGGGGGATACGCAGTATTTT	CASSLGDTQYF
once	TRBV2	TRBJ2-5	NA	TGTGCCAGCAGTGGTCCGAGCGGGGACACGCAAGAGACCCAGTACTTC	CASSGPSGDTQETQYF
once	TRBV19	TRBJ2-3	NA	TGTGCCAGTAGTATAATCGGGGGCCTAGCGAGCACAGATACGCAGTATTTT	CASSIIGGLASTDTQYF
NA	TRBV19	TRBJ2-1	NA	TGTGCCAGTAGTATAGGGACGAGGGGTGAGCAGTTCTTC	CASSIGTRGEQFF
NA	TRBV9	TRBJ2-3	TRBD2	TGTGCCAGCAGCGTGGGACTAGCGGGAAGCGGGCCAGATACGCAGTATTTT	CASSVGLAGSGPDTQYF
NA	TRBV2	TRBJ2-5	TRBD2	TGTGCCGGGAGCCTCGGGAGCGGGGGAGTGGAGACCCAGTACTTC	CAGSLGSGGVETQYF
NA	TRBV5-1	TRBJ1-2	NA	TGCGCCAGCAGCCCTGAAGGAGGGAACTATGGCTACACCTTC	CASSPEGGNYGYTF
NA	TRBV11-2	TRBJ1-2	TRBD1	TGTGCCAGCAGCTTAAACAGGGGAGATGGCTACACCTTC	CASSLNRGDGYTF
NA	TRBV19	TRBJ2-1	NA	TGTGCCAGTAGTATAGCTAGGACCAGCTCCTACAATGAGCAGTTCTTC	CASSIARTSSYNEQFF
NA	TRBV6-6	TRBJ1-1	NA	TGTGCCAGCAGTACGGGACCGAAGAGAGAGAACACTGAAGCTTTCTTT	CASSTGPKRENTEAFF
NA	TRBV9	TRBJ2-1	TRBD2	TGTGCCAGCAGCAGGACCCCAGCGGGAGCGTCCTACAATGAGCAGTTCTTC	CASSRTPAGASYNEQFF
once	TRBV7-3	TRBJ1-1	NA	TGTGCCAGCAGCTTAGAGGGGGATGCCACTGAAGCTTTCTTT	CASSLEGDATEAFF
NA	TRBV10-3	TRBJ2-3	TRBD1	TGTGCCATCAGTGAATCCGGGACAGCCGGCGCAGATACGCAGTATTTT	CAISESGTAGADTQYF
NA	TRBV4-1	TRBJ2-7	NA	TGCGCCAGCAGCCAAGATAGGGGGAGTCGGGTCTACGAGCAGTACTTC	CASSQDRGSRVYEQYF
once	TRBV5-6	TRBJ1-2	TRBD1	TGTGCCAGCAGCGCCGGGACAGTGGATTATGGCTACACCTTC	CASSAGTVDYGYTF
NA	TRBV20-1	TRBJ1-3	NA	TGCAGTGCCAGTTCTGGAAACACCATATATTTT	CSASSGNTIYF
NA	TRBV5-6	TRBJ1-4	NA	TGTGCCAGCAGCTTGCGGCGGGGTCTCAACGAAAAACTGTTTTTT	CASSLRRGLNEKLFF
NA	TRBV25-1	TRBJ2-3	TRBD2	TGTGCCAGCAGTCGGGTAGCGGGAAGATCAGATACGCAGTATTTT	CASSRVAGRSDTQYF
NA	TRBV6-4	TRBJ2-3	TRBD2	TGTGCCAGCAGTGACTCGGCGGGAGGGCCTACAGATACGCAGTATTTT	CASSDSAGGPTDTQYF
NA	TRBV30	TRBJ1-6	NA	TGTGCCTGGACTCAGAATTCACCCCTCCACTTT	CAWTQNSPLHF
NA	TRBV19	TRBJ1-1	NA	TGTGCCAGTAGTACCGACCCCAGGGAGGACACTGAAGCTTTCTTT	CASSTDPREDTEAFF
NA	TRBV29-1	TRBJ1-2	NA	TGCAGCGTTGGGTCAGGGGTTAGGTATGGCTACACCTTC	CSVGSGVRYGYTF
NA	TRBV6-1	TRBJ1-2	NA	TGTGCCAGCAGTGAATATCGAGCAGGGAACTATGGCTACACCTTC	CASSEYRAGNYGYTF
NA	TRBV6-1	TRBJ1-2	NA	TGTGCCAGCAGTTCCGGATATGGCTACACCTTC	CASSSGYGYTF
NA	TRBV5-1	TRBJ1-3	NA	TGCGCCAGCAGCTTGAGGGCAGGGGTTTCAGCTGGAAACACCATATATTTT	CASSLRAGVSAGNTIYF
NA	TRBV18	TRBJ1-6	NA	TGTGCCAGCTCACAACTCCCGAGGAATTCACCCCTCCACTTT	CASSQLPRNSPLHF
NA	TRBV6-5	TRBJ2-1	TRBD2	TGTGCCAGCAGTTACGAGCCTAGCGGAACCTACAATGAGCAGTTCTTC	CASSYEPSGTYNEQFF
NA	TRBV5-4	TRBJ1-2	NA	TGTGCCAGCAGCTTGAGCGGGGAGGCGGATGGCTACACCTTC	CASSLSGEADGYTF
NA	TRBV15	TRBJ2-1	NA	TGTGCCACCAGCAGCATCGGGAGTAAGAATGAGCAGTTCTTC	CATSSIGSKNEQFF
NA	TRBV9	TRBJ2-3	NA	TGTGCCAGCAGCGTAGATCCGGGGACGAACACAGATACGCAGTATTTT	CASSVDPGTNTDTQYF
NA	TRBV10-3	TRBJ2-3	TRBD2	TGTGCCATCAGTGTGCTACTAGCGGGGGGTCCAGATACGCAGTATTTT	CAISVLLAGGPDTQYF